This note documents a single T cell receptor beta chain sequence. Antigen: not known. This sample includes further DNA sequences coding for the same CDR3. This CDR3 has 13 residues. The germline gives CDR1 SGHRS, CDR2 YFSETQ. The V and J ends lost 2 bases and 3 bases respectively, with 8 bases between them. This sample is drawn from a study of shared clonotypes between healthy human individuals. Whole-study results and caveats: Generation probabilities of non-shared clonotypes were lower (relative to those shared by all four donors).

Generated by immunoSEQ multiplex PCR, the TCRdb table keeps only in-frame clones and is missing some. The sample contains over a million clones, 96% of which appear only once. This sequence was found in a young man in good health. The material sequenced was naive CD4+ T cells sorted from blood. Subset noted: CD45RA+ positively selected. V and J are TRBV5-1 and TRBJ2-5; D not certain. Here the CDR3 reads CASSFSPEETQYF. CDR3 in DNA: TGCGCCAGCAGCTTTTCCCCGGAAGAGACCCAGTACTTC.